This T cell receptor (beta chain) was retrieved from a study of cytotoxic CD8 clonotypes in ibrutinib-treated CLL. Here immunoSEQ multiplex PCR was the method, and the copy in TCRdb shows in-frame clones only, minus some. The profile shows about 85,000 clones, around 75% of them singletons. The CDR3 is 14 amino acids. Trimming pared 0 bases from V and 4 bases from J, leaving 10 bases between. Germline CDR1 is SNHLY and CDR2 is FYNNEI. This TCR derives from a human donor with chronic lymphocytic leukemia. The V and J genes are TRBV2 and TRBJ2-7; D may be TRBD1 or TRBD2 (5 bases each). This specimen consisted of PBMCs, obtained after 12 months of ibrutinib treatment. CDR3 sequence reads: CASSEAEGPYEQYF. CDR3 DNA: TGTGCCAGCAGTGAAGCCGAGGGACCGTACGAGCAGTACTTC.